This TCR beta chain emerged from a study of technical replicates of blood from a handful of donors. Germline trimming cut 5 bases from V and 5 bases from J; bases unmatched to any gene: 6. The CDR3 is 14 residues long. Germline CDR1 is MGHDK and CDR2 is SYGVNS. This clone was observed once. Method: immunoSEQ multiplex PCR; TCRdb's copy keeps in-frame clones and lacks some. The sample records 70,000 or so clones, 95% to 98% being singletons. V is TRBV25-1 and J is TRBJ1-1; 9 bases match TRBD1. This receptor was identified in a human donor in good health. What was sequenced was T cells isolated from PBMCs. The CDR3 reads CASSWGQGGTEAFF. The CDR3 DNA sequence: TGTGCCAGCAGTTGGGGACAGGGAGGGACTGAAGCTTTCTTT.